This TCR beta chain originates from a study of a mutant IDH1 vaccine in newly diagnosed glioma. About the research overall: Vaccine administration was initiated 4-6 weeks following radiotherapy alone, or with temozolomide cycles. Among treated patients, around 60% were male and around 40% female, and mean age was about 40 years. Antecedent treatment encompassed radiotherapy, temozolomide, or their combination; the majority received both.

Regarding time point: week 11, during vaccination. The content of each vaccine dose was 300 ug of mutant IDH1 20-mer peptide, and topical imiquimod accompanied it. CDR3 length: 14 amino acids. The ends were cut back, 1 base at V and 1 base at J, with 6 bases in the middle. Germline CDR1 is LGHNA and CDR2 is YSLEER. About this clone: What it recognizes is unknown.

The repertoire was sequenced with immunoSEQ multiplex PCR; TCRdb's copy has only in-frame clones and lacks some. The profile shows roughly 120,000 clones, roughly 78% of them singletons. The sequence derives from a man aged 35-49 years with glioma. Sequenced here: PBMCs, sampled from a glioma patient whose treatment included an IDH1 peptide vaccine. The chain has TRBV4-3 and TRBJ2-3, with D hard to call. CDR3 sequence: CASSQVGGTDTQYF. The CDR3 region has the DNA TGCGCCAGCAGCCAAGTAGGTGGCACAGATACGCAGTATTTT.